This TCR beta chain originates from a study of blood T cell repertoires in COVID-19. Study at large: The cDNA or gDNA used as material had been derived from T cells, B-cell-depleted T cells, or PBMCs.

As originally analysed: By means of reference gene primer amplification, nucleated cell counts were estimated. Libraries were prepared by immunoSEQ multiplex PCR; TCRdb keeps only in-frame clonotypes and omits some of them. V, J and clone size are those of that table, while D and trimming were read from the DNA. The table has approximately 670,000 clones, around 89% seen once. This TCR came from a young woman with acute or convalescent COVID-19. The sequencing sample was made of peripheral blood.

CDR3 sequence: CASSSLGNQPQHF. CDR3 nucleotide sequence: TGTGCCAGCAGTTCTCTCGGCAATCAGCCCCAGCATTTT. This chain links TRBV12-3 or TRBV12-4 with TRBJ1-5; D unclear. V lost 4 bases and J 2 bases, leaving 6 bases between the germline ends. The CDR3 covers 13 residues.